This TCR beta chain appears in the sequencing data of a study of cytomegalovirus exposure and HLA in healthy donors. Donors counted as nominally healthy when sampled, yet unrecorded immune exposures were likely. Findings and limits, study-wide: Among the CMV-associated chains, a few were confirmed in vitro as specific for CMV antigens. Earlier findings revealed that most TCR beta V segments proved productive either about 87% or about 30% of the time. Prediction of most subjects' HLA-A and HLA-B alleles by TCR beta sequences was reportedly accurate.

Vbeta (60) and Jbeta (13) primers were used in the PCR. Libraries were prepared by immunoSEQ multiplex PCR; TCRdb keeps only in-frame clonotypes and omits some of them. The sample contains tens of thousands of clones, just over 70% of which appear only once. V trimming: 3 bases; J trimming: 2 bases; junction bases outside the gene matches: 8. Germline V CDR1 and CDR2: SGHTA, FQGNSA. The CDR3 runs 16 residues. In regard to this clone: Its target is not known.

The chain has TRBV7-2 and TRBJ2-7; 9 nucleotides agree with TRBD2. Sequenced sample: PBMCs. The TCR was taken from a man aged 55 to 70 in good health and CMV-seronegative. Here the CDR3 DNA reads TGTGCCAGCAGCTTTCCGATAGCGGGGGACCCCTACGAGCAGTACTTC. Its translation is CASSFPIAGDPYEQYF.